Detailed here is one T cell receptor (beta chain). TCRdb independently ran MiXCR on the PCR reads; one entry per CDR3 protein. Seen here are approximately 90,000 distinct CDR3 sequences, roughly 21% observed once, and the top ten hold 1% to 1.2%. Sorting defined naive CD8 T cells as CD8+CD4-CCR7+CD45RA+. The data are from a study of molecular identifiers for immune sequencing clone quantification. The CDR3 length is 15 residues. The germline V gene encodes CDR1 GTSNPN and CDR2 SVGIG (reference sequence). Trimming removed 4 bases from V and 5 bases from J; junction bases left unmatched: 10. Sequenced input: naive CD8+ T cells from blood, with Jurkat cell RNA spiked in. Subset denoted: FACS-sorted CD8+CD4-CCR7+CD45RA+ naive T cells. The TCR sequence derives from a human donor in good health. Some libraries in this study had Jurkat cell RNA spiked in. The rearrangement uses TRBV30 and TRBJ2-3; 9 positions match TRBD2. In DNA form, the CDR3 reads TGTGCCTGGACGGACGCGGGGGGGGGGGTAGATACGCAGTATTTT. Its protein product is CAWTDAGGGVDTQYF.